The 27 T cell receptor beta chains in this list originate from one sample, sequenced in a study of beta chain features in type 1 diabetes. Expressed TCRB transcripts were sequenced after all isolated RNA was converted to cDNA. Clones were sequenced by immunoSEQ multiplex PCR, and TCRdb holds only the in-frame ones, with some missing. This table holds about 360,000 clones, roughly an eighth found once. The specimen was naive CD4+ T cells from blood. The receptors derive from a man aged 18 to 29 in good health.

The V call is TRBV7-6, the J call TRBJ1-2, with 8 bases lining up with TRBD1. Trimming cost V 1 base and J 2 bases; bases outside gene matches: 3. Germline V gene lookup returns CDR1 SGHVS and CDR2 FNYEAQ. The CDR3 spans 15 residues. The CDR3 is CASSLVDRANYGYTF. In nucleotides, the CDR3 is TGTGCCAGCAGCTTAGTGGACAGGGCCAACTATGGCTACACCTTC.

This clone has more than one count but fewer than ten. The chain combines TRBV28 with TRBJ1-2, with 8 positions matching TRBD1. The germline V gene encodes CDR1 MDHEN and CDR2 SYDVKM. CDR3 length equals 14 residues. The V and J ends lost 3 bases and 3 bases, in that order; junction bases with no gene match: 3. The DNA for the CDR3 is TGTGCCAGCAGTTTCTACAGGGGGGACTATGGCTACACCTTC. Its translation is CASSFYRGDYGYTF.

This clone was counted only a few times. This chain joins TRBV28 and TRBJ1-5; a weak D match, TRBD1 (5 bases). V was trimmed by 5 bases and J by 2 bases, leaving 13 bases between them. Germline V gives CDR1 MDHEN, CDR2 SYDVKM. CDR3 length: 15 amino acids. CDR3 loop: CASSVVTVGNQPQHF. In nucleotides, the CDR3 is TGTGCCAGCAGTGTGGTGACAGTTGGCAATCAGCCCCAGCATTTT.

The chain carries TRBV7-2 and TRBJ2-7; D perhaps matches TRBD2 (6 bases). The germline V gene has CDR1 SGHTA and CDR2 FQGNSA. This CDR3 contains 15 residues. V was shortened by 7 bases and J by 0 bases, with 16 bases between the two germline ends. CDR3 sequence (DNA): TGTGCCAGCACCCCCCCGCGGGGAAGCTCCTACGAGCAGTACTTC. Translating gives CASTPPRGSSYEQYF.

There are a few counts of this clone. This chain connects TRBV11-2 to TRBJ2-1, with 7 positions matching TRBD2. CDR3 length equals 16 residues. Germline V CDR1 and CDR2: SGHAT, FQNNGV. V trimming: 5 bases; J trimming: 7 bases; junction bases outside the gene matches: 14. CDR3 nucleotides: TGTGCCAGCAGCCCAAGCCGGGGGGACCTTGGGAATGAGCAGTTCTTC. It encodes CASSPSRGDLGNEQFF.

This clone was counted only a few times. The V and J genes are TRBV5-4 and TRBJ2-1; 11 bases match TRBD1. CDR3 size: 15 residues. Unmatched junction bases numbered 4, after V lost 5 bases and J lost 3 bases. Germline V lookup: CDR1 SGHNT, CDR2 YYREEE (reference sequence). In DNA, the CDR3 is TGTGCCAGCAGGTCGGACAGGGGGCTCTACAATGAGCAGTTCTTC. Translated, it gives CASRSDRGLYNEQFF.

The chain employs TRBV28 and TRBJ1-1; 7 bases map to TRBD1. V lost 2 bases, J lost 6 bases, and 6 bases stayed unmatched. Per the germline V gene, CDR1 is MDHEN and CDR2 is SYDVKM. This CDR3 is built from 14 residues. CDR3 region: CASSLRSGQSEAFF. CDR3 sequence (DNA): TGTGCCAGCAGTTTACGATCGGGACAGTCTGAAGCTTTCTTT.

This chain uses TRBV7-9 with TRBJ2-5, with 7 nucleotides matching TRBD1. The CDR3 is 15 amino acids. Germline V gene lookup returns CDR1 SEHNR and CDR2 FQNEAQ (reference sequence). V shed 1 base, J shed 1 base, and the junction held 3 bases outside the gene matches. The CDR3 DNA reads TGTGCCAGCAGCTTAGAAGCAGGGGGCCAAGAGACCCAGTACTTC. Translating it yields CASSLEAGGQETQYF.

This chain links TRBV4-1 with TRBJ2-7; the match to TRBD1 covers 7 bases. The ends lost 3 bases at V and 2 bases at J; junction bases unmatched: 13. This CDR3 comprises 17 residues. Germline CDR1 is MGHRA and CDR2 is YSYEKL. CDR3 nucleotides: TGCGCCAGCAGCCACAGACCCCCTGGGACAGAAGCCTACGAGCAGTACTTC. It specifies CASSHRPPGTEAYEQYF.

The sample holds a few counts of this clone. CDR3 loop: CASSDAHNYGYTF. Here the CDR3 DNA reads TGTGCCAGCAGCGATGCACATAACTATGGCTACACCTTC. The chain links TRBV4-2 to TRBJ1-2; D remains unclear. The CDR3 has 13 residues. Germline V gene lookup returns CDR1 LGHNA and CDR2 YNFKEQ. V was pared by 5 bases and J by 1 base, with 8 bases between.

The table lists this clone with a few counts. This chain uses TRBV30 with TRBJ1-1, with 7 bases aligning to TRBD1. The ends lost 4 bases at V and 6 bases at J; junction bases unmatched: 11. The CDR3 is 14 residues long. Germline V gene lookup returns CDR1 GTSNPN and CDR2 SVGIG (reference sequence). This CDR3 is CAWTLRQGRAEAFF. CDR3 DNA: TGTGCCTGGACGCTTAGACAGGGTAGGGCTGAAGCTTTCTTT.

V gene TRBV6-5 combines with J gene TRBJ1-5, with 9 bases that match TRBD1. The CDR3 loop spans 15 amino acids. Losses at the gene ends were 6 bases for V and 5 bases for J; bases not matched to a gene: 8. Germline CDR1 reads MNHEY; CDR2 reads SVGAGI. This CDR3 reads CASSRDRVSHQPQHF. The CDR3 DNA is TGTGCCAGCAGCCGGGACAGGGTTTCCCATCAGCCCCAGCATTTT.

The rearrangement links TRBV5-1 to TRBJ2-1; TRBD2 matches at 13 bases. V lost 0 bases to trimming and J lost 0 bases; unmatched junction nucleotides: 3. Germline CDR1 SGHRS, CDR2 YFSETQ. The CDR3 has 18 residues. CDR3 region: CASSLVTSGGISYNEQFF. CDR3 DNA sequence: TGCGCCAGCAGCTTGGTGACTAGCGGGGGGATCTCCTACAATGAGCAGTTCTTC. The variable domain in full, completed from reference TRBV5-1 and TRBJ2-1, reads KAGVTQTPRYLIKTRGQQVTLSCSPISGHRSVSWYQQTPGQGLQFLFEYFSETQRNKGNFPGRFSGRQFSNSRSEMNVSTLELGDSALYLCASSLVTSGGISYNEQFFGPGTRLTVL.

The V gene is TRBV6-6, the J gene TRBJ2-7; 10 bases are a match to TRBD2. The CDR3 is made up of 16 amino acids. CDR1 is MNHNY, CDR2 SVGAGI, per germline (reference sequence). With 2 bases clipped from V and 3 bases from J, the junction kept 7 bases outside the gene matches. The CDR3 spells CASSYAQREGDYEQYF. In DNA form, the CDR3 reads TGTGCCAGCAGTTACGCCCAGCGGGAGGGGGACTACGAGCAGTACTTC.

The gene calls are TRBV15 and TRBJ1-2; D is ambiguous. The germline gives CDR1 LNHNV, CDR2 YYDKDF (reference sequence). Trimming left V 0 bases short and J 4 bases short, with 6 bases between. The CDR3 consists of 13 residues. This CDR3 reads CATSRDSSYGYTF. The CDR3, as DNA: TGTGCCACCAGCAGAGACTCCAGCTATGGCTACACCTTC.

This clone was found a few times. The chain recombines TRBV7-3 with TRBJ2-3; 10 nucleotides align to TRBD2. The germline V gene has CDR1 SGHTA and CDR2 FQGTGA. The CDR3 has 15 amino acids. V lost 5 bases to trimming and J lost 1 base; unmatched junction nucleotides: 3. The DNA for the CDR3 is TGTGCCAGCAGCGCCAGCGGGAGGGGCACAGATACGCAGTATTTT. It yields the protein CASSASGRGTDTQYF.

This clone was seen more than once but under ten times. The chain combines TRBV9 with TRBJ2-2; possibly TRBD2 for D (5 bases). V lost 2 bases to trimming and J lost 4 bases, with 12 bases between them. The CDR3 consists of 15 residues. CDR1 is SGDLS, CDR2 YYNGEE, per germline. CDR3 loop: CASSVTGLGTGELFF. The CDR3 bases are TGTGCCAGCAGCGTGACGGGGTTGGGCACCGGGGAGCTGTTTTTT.

In its sample, this clone was seen a few times. The chain carries TRBV7-9 and TRBJ1-1, with 12 bases fitting TRBD1. V dropped 5 bases and J dropped 6; count of bases not matched to a gene: 7. The CDR3 has 15 residues. CDR1 is SEHNR, CDR2 FQNEAQ, per germline (reference sequence). The CDR3 protein is CASSRDRGQRAEAFF. The CDR3 coding sequence is TGTGCCAGCAGCCGGGACAGGGGGCAGCGGGCTGAAGCTTTCTTT. Together with reference TRBV7-9 and TRBJ1-1, the CDR3 gives the full variable domain: DTGVSQNPRHKITKRGQNVTFRCDPISEHNRLYWYRQTLGQGPEFLTYFQNEAQLEKSRLLSDRFSAERPKGSFSTLEIQRTEQGDSAMYLCASSRDRGQRAEAFFGQGTRLTVV.

This clone was recorded a few times. The V gene is TRBV7-9, the J gene TRBJ1-1; D call uncertain. The CDR3 is 12 residues long. Germline CDR1 and CDR2: SEHNR and FQNEAQ (reference sequence). The V and J ends lost 2 bases and 8 bases respectively, with 9 bases between them. The CDR3 loop reads CASSLNGVEAFF. The DNA of the CDR3 is TGTGCCAGCAGCTTAAACGGGGTAGAAGCTTTCTTT.

This chain connects TRBV7-9 to TRBJ1-1, with D possibly matching TRBD1 (6 bases). V lost 5 bases, J lost 4 bases, and 11 bases lay in between. The V gene's germline CDR1 is SEHNR and CDR2 FQNEAQ (reference sequence). CDR3 length: 13 amino acids. The CDR3 nucleotides are TGTGCCAGCAGCCCTAACAGGGCCACTGAAGCTTTCTTT. Translated, it gives CASSPNRATEAFF.

This clone has only a few counts. The rearrangement joins TRBV30 to TRBJ2-7; 9 bases agree with TRBD2. The V segment lost 1 base and the J segment 0 bases; nucleotides outside the gene matches: 10. The CDR3 length is 17 residues. The V gene's germline CDR1 is GTSNPN and CDR2 SVGIG (reference sequence). This CDR3 reads CAWSDRGLAPSSYEQYF. CDR3 nucleotide sequence: TGTGCCTGGAGTGACCGGGGACTAGCCCCTTCCTCCTACGAGCAGTACTTC.

The chain has TRBV7-2 and TRBJ2-1, with D perhaps TRBD1 (5 bases). Germline V gives CDR1 SGHTA, CDR2 FQGNSA. V was trimmed by 5 bases and J by 5 bases, leaving 16 bases between them. The CDR3 runs 15 residues. The CDR3 DNA sequence: TGTGCCAGCAGCCGCGGACACGAATCGCACAATGAGCAGTTCTTC. Translating it yields CASSRGHESHNEQFF.

V is TRBV30 and J is TRBJ1-2; D is uncertain. V was pared by 1 base and J by 6 bases, with 6 bases between. The CDR3 totals 11 residues. Germline V gene sequence: CDR1 GTSNPN, CDR2 SVGIG (reference sequence). The CDR3 here is CAWSAQDGYTF. For the CDR3, the DNA is TGTGCCTGGAGTGCCCAGGATGGCTACACCTTC.

The chain joins TRBV6-5 to TRBJ1-1; weak D call: TRBD1 (6 bases). Per the germline V gene, CDR1 is MNHEY and CDR2 is SVGAGI. The CDR3 is 11 amino acids. The CDR3: CASTGNTEAFF. The CDR3 coding sequence is TGTGCTTCGACAGGGAACACTGAAGCTTTCTTT.

This clone was observed a handful of times. The chain links TRBV6-1 to TRBJ2-5, with TRBD2 identical over 7 bases. The CDR3 loop spans 17 amino acids. Germline V gene lookup returns CDR1 MNHNS and CDR2 SASEGT. The ends lost 2 bases at V and 1 base at J; junction bases unmatched: 10. CDR3 amino acids: CASSELAVTPFQETQYF. Here the CDR3 DNA reads TGTGCCAGCAGTGAACTAGCGGTTACTCCCTTCCAAGAGACCCAGTACTTC.

The V gene is TRBV13, the J gene TRBJ1-2, with a tentative D call TRBD1 (5 bases). Trimming removed 2 bases at V and 3 bases at J, with 10 bases between. The germline gives CDR1 PRHDT, CDR2 FYEKMQ (reference sequence). The CDR3 is 14 residues long. In DNA, the CDR3 is TGTGCCAGCAGCTTACGGGGGACCTACTATGGCTACACCTTC. Its protein is CASSLRGTYYGYTF.

This clone was counted ten times or more. The V and J genes are TRBV4-3 and TRBJ2-2, with TRBD1 matching over 9 bases. CDR3 length: 16 amino acids. Germline CDR1 and CDR2: LGHNA and YSLEER. V was pared by 1 base and J by 7 bases, with 7 bases of the junction left unmatched. CDR3: CASSQVPGQGVGELFF. The CDR3 DNA reads as TGCGCCAGCAGCCAAGTTCCGGGACAGGGCGTCGGGGAGCTGTTTTTT.